Below are 5 T cell receptor beta chains sequenced from a single sample in a study of patients and donors after allogeneic stem cell transplantation. One entry per CDR3 protein, called by TCRdb with MiXCR from the RT-PCR reads. The repertoire consists of some 30,000 distinct CDR3 sequences, with less than 45% occurring once and the leading ten covering 76%. Sequencing used blood, either unsorted or a sorted T cell fraction (not recorded which). These receptors originate from a human donor who was either an allogeneic HSCT recipient or a stem cell or donor lymphocyte infusion donor (not recorded which). It is not recorded whose cells these are; they may come from a transplant donor.

In this sample, this clonotype turned up a few times. The chain is built from TRBV29-1 and TRBJ1-1, with a weak D call TRBD1 (6 bases). The V gene's germline CDR1 is SQVTM and CDR2 ANQGSEA. This CDR3 contains 13 residues. The germline V and J ends were trimmed by 6 bases and 5 bases, with 16 bases remaining between them. The CDR3 nucleotides read TGCAGCGTCGCCACAGGGTCTGGGACTGAAGCTTTCTTT. Its translation: CSVATGSGTEAFF.

This clonotype was counted between two and nine times. CDR3 DNA: TGCAGTGCTAGAGAGGTGGGAGCCTATGAGCAGTTCTTC. Its protein product is CSAREVGAYEQFF. V usage is TRBV20-1 and J usage is TRBJ2-1; perhaps TRBD2 as D (5 bases). Trimming removed 0 bases from V and 8 bases from J, with 11 bases in between. Germline values: CDR1 DFQATT, CDR2 SNEGSKA (reference sequence). The CDR3 is 13 amino acids.

The chain links TRBV28 to TRBJ1-5; weak D call: TRBD1 (6 bases). The germline CDR1 and CDR2 sequences are MDHEN and SYDVKM. V dropped 4 bases and J dropped 0 bases, with 22 bases sitting between them. The CDR3 loop spans 19 amino acids. CDR3 sequence: CASSWPVAIGGDSNQPQHF. As DNA, the CDR3 is TGTGCCAGCAGTTGGCCGGTGGCCATCGGGGGCGATAGCAATCAGCCCCAGCATTTT.

This clonotype came up many times. This chain joins TRBV5-4 and TRBJ2-1, with 10 bases matching TRBD2. With V trimmed by 3 bases and J by 6 bases, 6 bases remained unmatched. The CDR3 is made up of 15 amino acids. In germline, CDR1 is SGHNT, CDR2 YYREEE (reference sequence). In nucleotides, the CDR3 is TGTGCCAGCAGCTATCGACTAGCGGGTTTCAATGAGCAGTTCTTC. Amino acids: CASSYRLAGFNEQFF.

The chain has TRBV10-3 and TRBJ1-1; D gene unclear. Germline CDR1 reads ENHRY; CDR2 reads SYGVKD. Trimming pared 0 bases from V and 0 bases from J, leaving 11 bases between. The CDR3 is 16 residues long. The DNA for the CDR3 is TGTGCCATCAGTGAGTCGACCCCACCTTTGAACACTGAAGCTTTCTTT. As protein: CAISESTPPLNTEAFF.